These 18 T cell receptor beta chains share one sample of origin, sequenced in a study of OX40 agonist ivuxolimab in advanced cancers. Assay used: immunoSEQ multiplex PCR; TCRdb lists only in-frame clones, some missing. The sample yields 75,000 to 100,000 clones, roughly 90% seen once. The material was CD4+ or CD8+ T cells sorted from blood, obtained in a trial of the OX40 agonist ivuxolimab. All receptors derive from an adult with an advanced solid tumor such as melanoma, head and neck, liver or kidney cancer.

The chain recombines TRBV6-5 with TRBJ1-4; 7 bases agree with TRBD1. V dropped 7 bases and J dropped 6; count of bases not matched to a gene: 11. This CDR3 spans 15 amino acids. Germline V lookup: CDR1 MNHEY, CDR2 SVGAGI. The CDR3, as DNA: TGTGCCAGCAACGATAAACAGGGGAGAGATGAAAAACTGTTTTTT. Translating it yields CASNDKQGRDEKLFF.

The chain links TRBV5-1 to TRBJ1-1; 7 positions match TRBD1. The germline V gene encodes CDR1 SGHRS and CDR2 YFSETQ. The CDR3 contains 11 residues. The V gene end was trimmed by 4 bases and the J gene end by 8 bases; junction bases not matched to a gene: 2. CDR3 in amino acids: CASSLQGEAFF. The DNA for the CDR3 is TGCGCCAGCAGCCTACAGGGGGAAGCTTTCTTT.

This clone was detected a few times. V is TRBV19 and J is TRBJ1-5; D possibly corresponds to TRBD1 (6 bases). The V end was cut by 1 base, the J end by 10 bases, with 11 bases between. The CDR3 loop spans 13 amino acids. Germline CDR1 reads LNHDA; CDR2 reads SQIVND (reference sequence). DNA of the CDR3: TGTGCCAGTAGTATAGGGACAGCCGAACCCCAGCATTTT. The encoded protein is CASSIGTAEPQHF.

The chain combines TRBV19 with TRBJ1-5; 7 bases fit TRBD1. Germline assignment: CDR1 LNHDA and CDR2 SQIVND (reference sequence). V was clipped by 7 bases and J by 4 bases; unmatched bases: 10. The CDR3 has 15 amino acids. The CDR3 DNA reads as TGTGCCAGTAAGAGACAAGGACAGGAAAATCAGCCCCAGCATTTT. Residues: CASKRQGQENQPQHF.

This chain links TRBV11-2 with TRBJ1-1, with D tentatively TRBD1 (5 bases). CDR3 size: 14 residues. The germline V gene has CDR1 SGHAT and CDR2 FQNNGV. The V end was cut by 1 base, the J end by 4 bases, with 10 bases between. The CDR3 nucleotides are TGTGCCAGCAGCTTAGGTTTACAGGCCACTGAAGCTTTCTTT. It is translated as CASSLGLQATEAFF.

The V call is TRBV6-1, the J call TRBJ1-2, with D unclear. Germline V gene sequence: CDR1 MNHNS, CDR2 SASEGT. The CDR3 has 12 residues. V shed 5 bases and J shed 3 bases, with 7 bases lying between them. CDR3 sequence (DNA): TGTGCCAGCAGTCAGCACGACTATGGCTACACCTTC. Translating it yields CASSQHDYGYTF.

This clone was recorded only once. This CDR3 is CASRTNQETQYF. The CDR3 bases are TGTGCCAGCAGGACAAACCAAGAGACCCAGTACTTC. This sequence joins TRBV2 and TRBJ2-5; D unclear. Germline values: CDR1 SNHLY, CDR2 FYNNEI. CDR3 size: 12 residues. V shed 6 bases and J shed 0 bases, with 5 bases lying between them.

DNA of the CDR3: TGTGCCAGCAGTTACAGACAGAGCTACGAGCAGTACTTC. It yields the protein CASSYRQSYEQYF. This chain connects TRBV6-5 to TRBJ2-7; possibly TRBD1 for D (5 bases). CDR1 and CDR2 from the germline V gene are MNHEY and SVGAGI. This CDR3 comprises 13 residues. The V end was cut by 2 bases, the J end by 3 bases, with 8 bases between.

The rearrangement links TRBV4-3 to TRBJ2-7; 7 bases are shared with TRBD2. The CDR3 contains 18 residues. Germline trimming cut 4 bases from V and 2 bases from J; bases unmatched to any gene: 17. CDR1 LGHNA and CDR2 YSLEER come from the germline V gene. The CDR3 coding sequence is TGCGCCAGCAGCCTAGGCCCCATAAAGCGGGATTTCACCTACGAGCAGTACTTC. Translating gives CASSLGPIKRDFTYEQYF.

The gene calls are TRBV27 and TRBJ2-3; 9 nucleotides match TRBD2. This CDR3 contains 16 residues. V trimming: 5 bases; J trimming: 4 bases; junction bases outside the gene matches: 10. Germline lookup yields CDR1 MNHEY and CDR2 SMNVEV (reference sequence). The CDR3 protein is CASSRSGRGSADTQYF. CDR3 nucleotides: TGTGCCAGCAGTCGTAGCGGGAGAGGAAGCGCAGATACGCAGTATTTT.

J is TRBJ2-1 and V is TRBV7-6, with D possibly being TRBD2 (6 bases). V was trimmed by 0 bases and J by 3 bases, leaving 9 bases between them. The CDR3 length is 15 residues. CDR1 is SGHVS, CDR2 FNYEAQ, per germline. DNA for the CDR3: TGTGCCAGCAGCTTAGCAGCGGGCGACTACAATGAGCAGTTCTTC. Its translation is CASSLAAGDYNEQFF.

V and J are TRBV21-1 and TRBJ2-6; the D segment call TRBD1 is taken from the table without a DNA check. TRBV21-1 is noted as a pseudogene. The CDR3 is made up of 14 amino acids. CDR3 region: CASSKSGTHNVLTF. DNA of the CDR3: TGTGCCAGCAGCAAATCCGGGACACACAACGTCCTGACTTTC.

This chain joins TRBV25-1 and TRBJ2-3; no clear D. Germline lookup yields CDR1 MGHDK and CDR2 SYGVNS. CDR3 length: 12 residues. Trimming took 6 bases from V and 4 from J, leaving 8 bases between them. DNA of the CDR3: TGTGCCAGCAGCGTCTTCCCAGATACGCAGTATTTT. This gives the protein CASSVFPDTQYF.

V and J are TRBV6-4 and TRBJ1-5; the D gene is possibly TRBD1 (6 bases). Germline CDR1 and CDR2: MRHNA and SNTAGT. The CDR3 is made up of 15 amino acids. The ends were cut back, 2 bases at V and 2 bases at J, with 10 bases in the middle. CDR3 in DNA: TGTGCCAGCAGTGACGCGGCAGGGGGCAATCAGCCCCAGCATTTT. Its protein product is CASSDAAGGNQPQHF.

The J gene is TRBJ2-5, the V gene TRBV10-2; 12 bases align to TRBD2. V trimming: 10 bases; J trimming: 4 bases; junction bases outside the gene matches: 4. The CDR3 contains 13 residues. Germline V gene lookup returns CDR1 WSHSY and CDR2 SAAADI. The CDR3 protein is CATGTSGLETQYF. CDR3 nucleotides: TGCGCCACCGGGACTAGCGGGCTAGAGACCCAGTACTTC.

The V and J genes are TRBV19 and TRBJ2-3; possible D gene TRBD1, 5 bases. CDR3 length: 13 amino acids. Germline CDR1 is LNHDA and CDR2 is SQIVND (reference sequence). The germline V and J ends were trimmed by 5 bases and 2 bases, with 8 bases remaining between them. CDR3 region: CASSRQTTDTQYF. CDR3 bases: TGTGCCAGTAGTCGACAGACCACAGATACGCAGTATTTT.

The rearrangement links TRBV5-4 to TRBJ2-7; tentatively, D is TRBD2 (5 bases). V shed 0 bases and J shed 3 bases, with 16 bases lying between them. CDR3 length: 16 residues. Germline V lookup: CDR1 SGHNT, CDR2 YYREEE (reference sequence). Written as DNA, the CDR3 is TGTGCCAGCAGCTTGGTACCTAGCCCGAGAGGCTACGAGCAGTACTTC. Its protein product is CASSLVPSPRGYEQYF.

The chain recombines TRBV5-4 with TRBJ2-5, with 11 bases identical to TRBD2. With 0 bases clipped from V and 1 base from J, the junction kept 8 bases outside the gene matches. The germline gives CDR1 SGHNT, CDR2 YYREEE (reference sequence). This CDR3 comprises 18 residues. The CDR3 DNA reads as TGTGCCAGCAGCTTGGGTGGTTCTAGCGGGAGGTCCCAAGAGACCCAGTACTTC. It encodes CASSLGGSSGRSQETQYF.